This T cell receptor (beta chain) was found in a study of CD8 T cells in Susac syndrome. CDR3 size: 12 residues. From germline, CDR1 is SGHTA and CDR2 FQGNSA. V lost 6 bases to trimming and J lost 7 bases, with 10 bases between them. With random hexamers, reverse transcription was performed on about 0.5 to 1 ug of RNA. TCRdb called the immunoSEQ multiplex PCR reads again in MiXCR, with one record for every CDR3 protein. The sample contains over 130,000 distinct CDR3 sequences, approximately 95% of which appear only once. Source material: CD4+ T cells from PBMCs. This receptor was obtained from a human donor with multiple sclerosis. This chain joins TRBV7-2 and TRBJ2-1, with D perhaps matching TRBD2 (5 bases). The CDR3 here is CASRLVENEQFF. The CDR3 coding sequence is TGTGCCAGCAGACTAGTGGAGAATGAGCAGTTCTTC.